This record covers a single T cell receptor beta chain. The sample is drawn from a study of blood T cell repertoires in COVID-19. Turning to the study itself: Collection of acute and convalescent COVID-19 samples took place in the United States, Italy and Spain. In each case, the material was cDNA or gDNA derived from T cells, B-cell-depleted T cells, or PBMCs.

Looked up from germline, CDR1 is KGHDR and CDR2 is SFDVKD. The CDR3 totals 16 residues. Germline trimming cut 4 bases from V and 1 base from J; bases unmatched to any gene: 4. Per the study methods: Counts of nucleated cells, estimated from reference gene primer amplification, were obtained. The assay was immunoSEQ multiplex PCR, and TCRdb's table has in-frame clones only and misses some. The D gene and trimming were derived from the DNA, and the V and J assignments and clone size from that table. The sample lists 250,000 to 300,000 clones; around 85% were seen once. The receptor comes from a woman in her 70s with acute or convalescent COVID-19. The rearrangement links TRBV24-1 to TRBJ2-1; 9 bases agree with TRBD2. Sample: peripheral blood. The CDR3 sequence is CATSEPTSGSYNEQFF. The CDR3 bases are TGTGCCACCAGTGAGCCGACTAGCGGATCCTACAATGAGCAGTTCTTC.